The 8 T cell receptor beta chains in this list originate from one sample, sequenced in a study of cytomegalovirus exposure and HLA in healthy donors. Sequencing used immunoSEQ multiplex PCR; TCRdb keeps in-frame clones, though not all of them. The data contain approximately 150,000 clones, 80% to 90% of them singletons. Sequencing was done on a sample of PBMCs. The receptor source for this set is a young man in good health and CMV-seropositive.

The genes are TRBV10-2 and TRBJ2-7; no reliable D call. The CDR3 extends over 12 amino acids. CDR1 and CDR2 (germline): WSHSY, SAAADI. Deletions cut 1 base from V and 3 bases from J, with 4 bases between. CDR3 amino acids: CASSELNYEQYF. Here the CDR3 DNA reads TGCGCCAGCAGTGAGTTAAACTACGAGCAGTACTTC.

This clone was observed a handful of times. CDR3 loop: CASSQQWTSSYEQYF. DNA of the CDR3: TGCGCCAGCAGCCAACAATGGACTAGTAGCTACGAGCAGTACTTC. The chain employs TRBV4-1 and TRBJ2-7, with 7 bases matching TRBD2. The CDR3 length is 15 residues. J was trimmed by 3 bases and V by 2 bases; bases with no gene match: 7. Germline V gives CDR1 MGHRA, CDR2 YSYEKL.

This sequence joins TRBV19 and TRBJ1-3; a possible D gene is TRBD1 (5 bases). The CDR3 contains 14 residues. Germline V gene data show CDR1 as LNHDA and CDR2 as SQIVND (reference sequence). Trimming shortened V by 5 bases and J by 2 bases, and 10 bases separated the two germline ends. CDR3 coding DNA: TGTGCCAGTAGTCCTACAGGTGCTGGAAACACCATATATTTT. It encodes CASSPTGAGNTIYF.

The chain has TRBV4-2 and TRBJ2-3; TRBD2 matches at 8 bases. After removal of 0 bases from V and 4 bases from J, the junction contained 3 bases not matched to a gene. Germline CDR1 LGHNA, CDR2 YNFKEQ. This CDR3 contains 15 residues. The CDR3 reads CASSQDRGGPDTQYF. For the CDR3, the DNA is TGTGCCAGCAGCCAAGATCGGGGGGGCCCAGATACGCAGTATTTT.

The CDR3 here is CASSSQGPPSPLSEQYF. CDR3 nucleotide sequence: TGTGCCAGCAGTTCTCAGGGGCCGCCATCACCCCTTTCCGAGCAGTACTTC. V and J are TRBV27 and TRBJ2-7, with a tentative D call TRBD1 (6 bases). CDR3 size: 17 residues. V was cut by 4 bases and J by 6 bases, with 25 bases left in between. CDR1 MNHEY and CDR2 SMNVEV come from the germline V gene (reference sequence).

This clone was seen only a few times. This chain links TRBV15 with TRBJ1-6, with 9 bases that match TRBD1. Germline V lookup: CDR1 LNHNV, CDR2 YYDKDF (reference sequence). There are 16 residues in the CDR3. V lost 8 bases and J lost 5; bases outside the gene matches: 10. The CDR3 bases are TGTGCCACCTCCCGGGACAGGGACGGGAATAATTCACCCCTCCACTTT. Translation gives CATSRDRDGNNSPLHF. The variable domain in full, completed from reference TRBV15 and TRBJ1-6, reads DAMVIQNPRYQVTQFGKPVTLSCSQTLNHNVMYWYQQKSSQAPKLLFHYYDKDFNNEADTPDNFQSRRPNTSFCFLDIRSPGLGDTAMYLCATSRDRDGNNSPLHFGNGTRLTVT.

This chain uses TRBV28 with TRBJ1-6; 10 bases match TRBD1. Trimming took 3 bases from V and 10 from J; bases not matched to a gene: 0. The CDR3 loop spans 13 amino acids. Germline assignment: CDR1 MDHEN and CDR2 SYDVKM. The CDR3 loop reads CASSLTGGSPLHF. DNA of the CDR3: TGTGCCAGCAGTTTGACAGGGGGCTCACCCCTCCACTTT.

This clone appeared a few times. This rearrangement joins TRBV6-1 to TRBJ1-1; unclear D gene. Germline CDR1 and CDR2: MNHNS and SASEGT. The CDR3 consists of 14 residues. Between the trimmed V and J ends, which lost 2 bases and 1 base, there was a span of 8 bases. The CDR3 spells CASSEIWRNTEAFF. As DNA, the CDR3 is TGTGCCAGCAGTGAAATTTGGAGGAACACTGAAGCTTTCTTT.